This entry lists 10 T cell receptor beta chains sequenced from one sample in a study of molecular identifiers for immune sequencing clone quantification (dated by TCRdb to between 2017 and 2018). Library preparation used PCR. Instrument on record: Illumina HiSeq 4000. TCRdb's own reprocessing of the public reads used fastp at Q25 and MiXCR and kept productive beta chains. CDR3 protein duplicates are merged, each entry listing the most common genes and DNA. The sample table lists approximately 670,000 distinct CDR3 sequences, 15% to 20% of them with a count of one. The top ten constitute roughly 0.9% of the sample. The sample taken for sequencing was naive CD8+ T cells from blood, with Jurkat cell RNA spiked in. Explained via the paper, the cell subset or site label denotes: FACS-sorted CD8+CD4-CCR7+CD45RA+ naive T cells. The receptors were gathered from a human donor in good health. Some libraries in this study had Jurkat cell RNA spiked in.

This chain links TRBV13 with TRBJ2-6; D gene uncertain. The germline V gene has CDR1 PRHDT and CDR2 FYEKMQ (reference sequence). The CDR3 is 15 amino acids. V shed 1 base and J shed 3 bases, with 7 bases lying between them. CDR3 amino acids: CASSLVGFGANVLTF. The CDR3 nucleotides read TGTGCCAGCAGCTTAGTGGGTTTTGGGGCCAACGTCCTGACTTTC.

This clonotype has a count of ten or more. The chain uses TRBV7-9 and TRBJ1-3; D is perhaps TRBD1 (5 bases). Germline assignment: CDR1 SEHNR and CDR2 FQNEAQ (reference sequence). This CDR3 is built from 16 residues. V was clipped by 4 bases and J by 4 bases, with 17 bases between them. The DNA for the CDR3 is TGTGCCAGCAGCTCACCAGGCAGGGCGCCCGGAAACACCATATATTTT. Translated: CASSSPGRAPGNTIYF.

As regards this clonotype: A much larger clone is a single base away; this may be a read error. This rearrangement joins TRBV14 to TRBJ1-1; possible D gene TRBD1, 5 bases. The CDR3 consists of 14 residues. The ends were cut back, 6 bases at V and 3 bases at J, with 14 bases in the middle. Germline V CDR1 and CDR2: SGHDN, FVKESK. In nucleotides, the CDR3 is TGTGCCAGCAGTCGATCGCAAGGGGACACTGAAGCTTTCTTT. Its protein product is CASSRSQGDTEAFF.

In this sample, this clonotype turned up many times. The genes are TRBV4-3 and TRBJ2-7; TRBD1 aligns across 9 bases. The ends lost 3 bases at V and 2 bases at J; junction bases unmatched: 8. The germline V gene has CDR1 LGHNA and CDR2 YSLEER. The CDR3 runs to 16 residues. The CDR3 region has the DNA TGCGCCAGCAGCCAGACCGGGACAGGGAGTGCCTACGAGCAGTACTTC. Its translation is CASSQTGTGSAYEQYF.

This clonotype was counted many times. This sequence joins TRBV6-2 or TRBV6-3 and TRBJ2-7; D is possibly TRBD1 (6 bases). Germline V gives CDR1 MNHEY, CDR2 SVGEGT. The CDR3 totals 10 residues. The ends were cut back, 6 bases at V and 12 bases at J, with 12 bases in the middle. The DNA of the CDR3 is TGTGCCAGCAGCTCGGGACACTGGTACTTC. Translated, it gives CASSSGHWYF.

Regarding this clonotype: A much larger clone lies a single base off, so this may be a read error. The chain is built from TRBV11-2 and TRBJ2-2; D might be TRBD2 (7 bases). This CDR3 spans 16 amino acids. The germline CDR1 and CDR2 sequences are SGHAT and FQNNGV. The chain's CDR3 is CASSLDPGGNTGEPFF. CDR3 sequence (DNA): TGTGCCAGCAGCTTAGATCCGGGGGGCAACACCGGGGAGCCGTTTTTT.

In its sample, this clonotype was seen a few times. V usage is TRBV7-9 and J usage is TRBJ2-7; 14 bases are shared with TRBD2. Looked up from germline, CDR1 is SEHNR and CDR2 is FQNEAQ (reference sequence). Trimming at V came to 5 bases and at J to 4 bases, leaving 16 bases not matched to a gene. The CDR3 consists of 19 residues. The CDR3 DNA sequence: TGTGCCAGCAGCCCCCCAGTCCTGGGACTAGCGGGAGTAAGGTACGAGCAGTACTTC. This translates into CASSPPVLGLAGVRYEQYF.

V and J are TRBV5-4 and TRBJ2-1, with 10 bases that match TRBD2. The CDR3 sequence is 15 residues long. Germline lookup yields CDR1 SGHNT and CDR2 YYREEE (reference sequence). V lost 2 bases, J lost 8 bases, and 7 bases stayed unmatched. CDR3 protein: CASSFPSGGFYEQFF. CDR3 coding DNA: TGTGCCAGCAGCTTCCCTAGCGGGGGTTTCTATGAGCAGTTCTTC.

Details on this clonotype: A read error is possible here, since a much larger clone lies one base away. The conserved phenylalanine or tryptophan is not found at the CDR3 terminus, so this likely reflects a read error. J is TRBJ2-2 and V is TRBV6-1; tentative D call: TRBD1 (6 bases). V was pared by 10 bases and J by 2 bases, with 17 bases between. CDR3 length: 15 amino acids. Germline CDR1 is MNHNS and CDR2 is SASEGT. CDR3 region: CANRADRFNTGELFS. DNA of the CDR3: TGTGCCAACCGGGCCGACAGGTTTAACACCGGGGAGCTGTTTTCT.

V usage is TRBV6-5 and J usage is TRBJ2-2; no clear D gene. The V and J ends lost 5 bases and 7 bases respectively, with 17 bases between them. Germline CDR1 reads MNHEY; CDR2 reads SVGAGI. The CDR3 extends over 15 amino acids. Written as DNA, the CDR3 is TGTGCCAGCAGTCCCATGACGGGCCAACACGGGGAGCTGTTTTTT. Protein sequence: CASSPMTGQHGELFF.